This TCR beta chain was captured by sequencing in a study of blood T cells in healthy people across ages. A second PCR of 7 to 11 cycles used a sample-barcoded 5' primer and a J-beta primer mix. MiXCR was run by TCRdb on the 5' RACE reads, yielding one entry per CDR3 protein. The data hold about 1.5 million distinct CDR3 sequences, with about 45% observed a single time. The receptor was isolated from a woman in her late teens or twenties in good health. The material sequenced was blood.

In DNA form, the CDR3 reads TGTGCCATCAGTGCCCGGACAGCTCCGCACGAGCAGTACTTC. Translation gives CAISARTAPHEQYF. This sequence joins TRBV10-3 and TRBJ2-7, with D possibly TRBD1 on 6 matching bases. V lost 4 bases to trimming and J lost 5 bases, with 15 bases between them. Germline V gene sequence: CDR1 ENHRY, CDR2 SYGVKD. CDR3 length: 14 amino acids.